These 17 T cell receptor beta chains originate from one sample sequenced in a study of T-cell reconstitution after alpha-beta-depleted transplantation in children. Researchers prepared the TCRbeta library using unique molecular identifiers, the study reports. TCRdb used MiXCR to reprocess the PCR reads, holding one entry per CDR3 protein. In the table there are 200,000 to 250,000 distinct CDR3 sequences, 7.5% to 9.5% of which are singletons. The sequences come from PBMCs, mostly from graft donor cells, collected 180 days after TCRalphabeta/CD19-depleted stem cell transplant. The origin of the receptors is a male patient between 5 and 17 years old who had a stem cell transplant for acute lymphoblastic leukemia, so the T cells may come from the graft donor.

This clonotype was counted ten times or more. The rearrangement joins TRBV5-1 to TRBJ2-4, with TRBD2 matching 11 bases. The V gene's germline CDR1 is SGHRS and CDR2 YFSETQ. Trimming cost V 4 bases and J 0 bases; bases outside gene matches: 3. CDR3 length: 16 amino acids. Here the CDR3 reads CASSQTSGIAKNIQYF. The DNA for the CDR3 is TGCGCCAGCAGCCAGACTAGCGGGATAGCCAAAAACATTCAGTACTTC.

Ten or more counts support this clonotype. This rearrangement joins TRBV3-1 to TRBJ2-3; D gene ambiguous. The CDR3 runs to 13 residues. Trimming took off 2 bases at V and 3 bases at J, with 6 bases between the two ends. Germline CDR1 LGHDT, CDR2 YNNKEL (reference sequence). In nucleotides, the CDR3 is TGTGCCAGCAGCCAATCGGGTACAGATACGCAGTATTTT. Protein product: CASSQSGTDTQYF.

The table lists this clonotype with many counts. The chain combines TRBV12-3 or TRBV12-4 with TRBJ1-2; D is unresolved. Trimming stripped 2 bases from V and 3 bases from J, with 4 bases between. This CDR3 contains 12 residues. The CDR3: CASSLTDYGYTF. CDR3 DNA sequence: TGTGCCAGCAGTTTAACAGACTATGGCTACACCTTC.

At least ten counts were recorded for this clonotype. This CDR3 is CASSTKGLGNEKLFF. The CDR3 coding sequence is TGTGCCAGCAGCACTAAGGGACTTGGTAATGAAAAACTGTTTTTT. The chain has TRBV12-3 or TRBV12-4 and TRBJ1-4, with D possibly being TRBD1 (5 bases). Deletions cut 6 bases from V and 4 bases from J, with 15 bases between. The CDR3 length is 15 residues.

This clonotype was counted at least ten times. This chain joins TRBV9 and TRBJ2-2, with no clear D. The CDR3 runs 16 residues. V was trimmed by 0 bases and J by 1 base, leaving 10 bases between them. The V gene's germline CDR1 is SGDLS and CDR2 YYNGEE. The CDR3 bases are TGTGCCAGCAGCGTAGGTCTGGTGAGGAACACCGGGGAGCTGTTTTTT. This gives the protein CASSVGLVRNTGELFF.

This clonotype was counted many times. The chain is built from TRBV4-2 and TRBJ2-7; unclear D gene. The V gene lost 0 bases and the J gene lost 2 bases, with 11 bases spanning the gap. The CDR3 covers 15 residues. The germline V gene has CDR1 LGHNA and CDR2 YNFKEQ. CDR3: CASSQEVPPAYEQYF. In nucleotides, the CDR3 is TGTGCCAGCAGCCAAGAGGTCCCCCCGGCCTACGAGCAGTACTTC.

In this sample, this clonotype turned up a few times. The CDR3 bases are TGTGCCAGCAGTCAGGACAGGGGAGGCGAGCAGTACTTC. Its translation: CASSQDRGGEQYF. The chain recombines TRBV28 with TRBJ2-7; 9 positions match TRBD1. Germline assignment: CDR1 MDHEN and CDR2 SYDVKM. This CDR3 comprises 13 residues. After removal of 5 bases from V and 6 bases from J, the junction contained 5 bases not matched to a gene.

There are many counts of this clonotype. The chain uses TRBV4-2 and TRBJ2-5; TRBD1 or TRBD2 may be the D gene (5 bases each). In germline, CDR1 is LGHNA, CDR2 YNFKEQ. V was clipped by 4 bases and J by 1 base, with 13 bases between them. There are 15 residues in the CDR3. The CDR3 is CASSPSGQVQETQYF. The DNA of the CDR3 is TGTGCCAGCAGCCCTTCGGGGCAGGTCCAAGAGACCCAGTACTTC.

In this sample, this clonotype turned up many times. This chain links TRBV28 with TRBJ2-2, with a weak D call TRBD2 (5 bases). The germline V and J ends were trimmed by 6 bases and 2 bases, with 10 bases remaining between them. Germline loops: CDR1 MDHEN, CDR2 SYDVKM. The CDR3 has 14 residues. DNA of the CDR3: TGTGCCAGCAGGCCTGGACTTAACACCGGGGAGCTGTTTTTT. This codes for CASRPGLNTGELFF.

This clonotype was detected ten times or more. The V gene is TRBV3-1, the J gene TRBJ1-5, with TRBD1 matching over 12 bases. V gave up 4 bases and J gave up 4 bases; unmatched junction bases: 5. Germline V CDR1 and CDR2: LGHDT, YNNKEL (reference sequence). The CDR3 is 16 residues long. CDR3 protein: CASSLGTGGLNQPQHF. CDR3 coding DNA: TGTGCCAGCAGCCTTGGGACAGGGGGCTTAAATCAGCCCCAGCATTTT.

The V gene is TRBV27, the J gene TRBJ1-4, with no clear D. V was pared by 5 bases and J by 5 bases, with 12 bases between. Germline V lookup: CDR1 MNHEY, CDR2 SMNVEV (reference sequence). CDR3 length: 14 amino acids. CDR3 sequence: CASSLRTPNEKLFF. The CDR3 DNA reads TGTGCCAGCAGTCTACGTACCCCGAATGAAAAACTGTTTTTT.

Many counts were recorded for this clonotype. The chain employs TRBV20-1 and TRBJ1-1, with 10 bases that match TRBD1. The germline gives CDR1 DFQATT, CDR2 SNEGSKA (reference sequence). This CDR3 spans 14 amino acids. The V segment lost 3 bases and the J segment 4 bases; nucleotides outside the gene matches: 5. The CDR3 sequence: CSASWGTGVTEAFF. The CDR3 nucleotides read TGCAGTGCTAGTTGGGGGACAGGGGTCACTGAAGCTTTCTTT.

Many counts were recorded for this clonotype. V usage is TRBV6-5 and J usage is TRBJ2-1, with 11 bases fitting TRBD2. Germline values: CDR1 MNHEY, CDR2 SVGAGI. The length of the CDR3 is 15 residues. V lost 2 bases to trimming and J lost 6 bases; unmatched junction nucleotides: 3. This CDR3 is CASSYGLAGRNEQFF. The CDR3 region has the DNA TGTGCCAGCAGTTACGGACTAGCGGGCCGCAATGAGCAGTTCTTC.

In its sample, this clonotype was seen many times. The rearrangement joins TRBV6-5 to TRBJ2-5, with no clear D. The V gene's germline CDR1 is MNHEY and CDR2 SVGAGI. The CDR3 totals 15 residues. V lost 3 bases to trimming and J lost 4 bases, with 15 bases between them. DNA of the CDR3: TGTGCCAGCAGTTATTTGACCCCGGGTGCAGAGACCCAGTACTTC. Encoded protein: CASSYLTPGAETQYF.

This clonotype was counted at least ten times. The chain recombines TRBV15 with TRBJ2-5; 7 bases agree with TRBD1. CDR3 size: 17 residues. Germline CDR1 and CDR2: LNHNV and YYDKDF (reference sequence). Trimming cost V 1 base and J 3 bases; bases outside gene matches: 11. CDR3 nucleotides: TGTGCCACCAGCAGAGGGTGGCTTGAGGGGGCGGAAGAGACCCAGTACTTC. Its translation is CATSRGWLEGAEETQYF. Together with reference TRBV15 and TRBJ2-5, the CDR3 gives the full variable domain: DAMVIQNPRYQVTQFGKPVTLSCSQTLNHNVMYWYQQKSSQAPKLLFHYYDKDFNNEADTPDNFQSRRPNTSFCFLDIRSPGLGDTAMYLCATSRGWLEGAEETQYFGPGTRLLVL.

This clonotype was recorded many times. The chain has TRBV20-1 and TRBJ2-5; D may be TRBD1 or TRBD2 (5 bases each). The V end lost 3 bases, the J end lost 4 bases, and 15 bases lay between the germline ends. From germline, CDR1 is DFQATT and CDR2 SNEGSKA (reference sequence). The CDR3 has 14 residues. DNA of the CDR3: TGCAGTGCTAGCTTTAGGGGAGAGGGAGAGACCCAGTACTTC. Residues: CSASFRGEGETQYF.

As concerns this clonotype: A read error is likely, as this CDR3 ends without the conserved phenylalanine or tryptophan. The DNA is left out, because the CDR3 cannot be placed on it with certainty; the CDR3 is given as TCRdb lists it. The gene calls are TRBV10-3 and TRBJ2-7; the table gives TRBD1 as D, unverified against the DNA. In germline, CDR1 is ENHRY, CDR2 SYGVKD. The CDR3 region is 13 residues in length, termini included. CDR3 loop: CAINRGSTYEQYC.